The TCR beta chain under discussion was sequenced for a study of T cell responses to AZD1222 COVID-19 vaccine (dated by TCRdb to the early 2020s). The study in broad terms: AZD1222 recipients given second doses at about 4 weeks or at about 12 weeks were pooled, since spike-specific TCR depth and breadth were not found to differ between the two schedules. A total of about 240 trial participants underwent TCR sequencing, of whom roughly 210 received two doses of AZD1222 and some 25 received two doses of the MenACWY control vaccine. Trial participants were enrolled by age into 18-55, 56-69 and 70-plus year subgroups, with about 150, 27 and 61 TCR-sequenced participants respectively.

Interpreted using the paper, the time point label stands for: baseline before first vaccination. Samples from vaccinated people were obtained from the UK trials COV001 and COV002, which included a single-blind randomized controlled phase 2/3 trial of AZD1222 (ChAdOx1 nCoV-19) in healthy adults. For TCRbeta chain sequencing, PBMC samples were collected from trial participants at day 0 and at day 28 after the second dose. The CDR3 regions of human TCRbeta chains were analyzed by immunosequencing. Per the original workflow: Repertoire TCRs were checked for matches against a reference library of SARS-CoV-2-specific TCRs that had been generated using the MIRA antigen-specificity platform. Breadth meant the fraction of unique TCRs that were SARS-CoV-2-associated, whereas depth meant the fraction of total T cells that were SARS-CoV-2-associated. Using the MIRA data, every spike-specific TCR was mapped to the spike region that the TCR reacted to and assigned to either a CD4 or a CD8 class. Log10-transformed breadth and depth values were compared by one-way ANOVA with Sidak's multiple comparisons tests. The source is immuneACCESS, and TCRdb retained only in-frame sequences with V and J called. Part of the clones is not carried over; for the studies checked, unresolved V genes explain less than half of this, and the remainder is unexplained. The V and J calls and clone size come from that table; D and trimming were worked out from the DNA. The sample has about 140,000 clones on record, about 92% of them singletons. The ten biggest clones cover about 3% of the sample.

General study outcomes and caveats: Most participants were white British and females outnumbered males, and the authors suggested that clonal diversity may have been underestimated. Conclusions about previously exposed vaccinees are limited, since just six or seven AZD1222 recipients were seropositive for SARS-CoV-2 at baseline. In the small 56-69-year group, the increase in depth fell short of significance, most likely because of low power. After two AZD1222 doses, spike-specific TCR breadth and depth were significantly higher than at day 0 and than in MenACWY recipients. Because no day 14 peak-response samples were available, the repertoires could be characterized only after the peak T cell response. Reportedly, close to half of the unique spike-specific TCRs recognized epitopes lying outside the regions that are mutated in the B.1.351 and B.1.1.7 variants. Vaccine-associated CD4 TCRs spanned the whole spike protein, with dominant responses in regions 160-218 and 743-854.

This clone appeared a single time. Its target antigen remains unknown. Base qualities were left out, and no much larger clone turns up one base away. Specimen: peripheral blood, collected on day 0 of AZD1222 vaccination. The clonotype comes from an adult in good health.

The sequenced DNA is TGTGCCAGCAGGCTTGAATTCCTGAACACTGAAGCTTTCTTT. Its translation is CASRLEFLNTEAFF. Here the chain combines TRBV27 and TRBJ1-1, with the D gene not clear enough to name. Via the germline V gene (reference sequence), CDR1 is MNHEY and CDR2 SMNVEV. From the cysteine up to the phenylalanine, the CDR3 has a length of 14 residues. Just CDR3 DNA is preserved here, 42 bases in frame from base 1. The V end loses 6 bases and the J end loses 0 bases, and a stretch of 11 bases separates them.